These 16 T cell receptor beta chains originate from one sample sequenced in a study of blood T cell repertoires in COVID-19. Method: immunoSEQ multiplex PCR; TCRdb's copy keeps in-frame clones and lacks some. Of 300,000 to 400,000 clones listed, roughly 89% were seen once; the top ten hold 4.5% to 6.5%. Sequencing was performed on PBMCs or T cells enriched from blood (not recorded which). These receptors came from a man aged 60 to 69 who had recovered from COVID-19.

The chain carries TRBV10-3 and TRBJ2-7; a possible D gene is TRBD2 (6 bases). Germline-derived CDR1 and CDR2 are ENHRY and SYGVKD. V was trimmed by 0 bases and J by 6 bases, leaving 12 bases between them. The CDR3 extends over 14 amino acids. The CDR3 reads CAISESWGDGEQYF. The DNA for the CDR3 is TGTGCCATCAGTGAGTCGTGGGGGGATGGCGAGCAGTACTTC.

The chain uses TRBV5-1 and TRBJ2-3; TRBD2 matches 12 bases. The J segment lost 3 bases and the V segment lost 4 bases, leaving 12 bases of the junction unmatched. The CDR3 spans 18 residues. Germline-derived CDR1 and CDR2 are SGHRS and YFSETQ. This CDR3 is CASSHTRRTSGTTDTQYF. CDR3 nucleotide sequence: TGCGCCAGCAGCCATACCCGACGGACTAGCGGGACGACAGATACGCAGTATTTT. Supplemented by reference TRBV5-1 and TRBJ2-3, the full variable domain reads KAGVTQTPRYLIKTRGQQVTLSCSPISGHRSVSWYQQTPGQGLQFLFEYFSETQRNKGNFPGRFSGRQFSNSRSEMNVSTLELGDSALYLCASSHTRRTSGTTDTQYFGPGTRLTVL.

DNA of the CDR3: TGTGCCAGCATAAGTGTGGGAGGGCCCTCGGGCGGGGAGCTGTTTTTT. It encodes CASISVGGPSGGELFF. This sequence joins TRBV2 and TRBJ2-2, with 7 bases matching TRBD2. The CDR3 covers 16 residues. Per germline, CDR1 SNHLY and CDR2 FYNNEI. With 7 bases clipped from V and 7 bases from J, the junction kept 15 bases outside the gene matches. The full variable domain, in which reference TRBV2 and TRBJ2-2 provide the parts outside the CDR3, is EPEVTQTPSHQVTQMGQEVILRCVPISNHLYFYWYRQILGQKVEFLVSFYNNEISEKSEIFDDQFSVERPDGSNFTLKIRSTKLEDSAMYFCASISVGGPSGGELFFGEGSRLTVL.

The chain recombines TRBV19 with TRBJ2-7, with 7 positions matching TRBD2. V lost 3 bases, J lost 4 bases, and 12 bases stayed unmatched. The CDR3 runs 16 residues. In germline, CDR1 is LNHDA, CDR2 SQIVND (reference sequence). The CDR3 region has the DNA TGTGCCAGTAGTATGGGTCTGTCGGGAGGCGGGTACGAGCAGTACTTC. It is translated as CASSMGLSGGGYEQYF.

V gene TRBV28 combines with J gene TRBJ2-6, with TRBD1 matching over 11 bases. CDR3 length equals 19 residues. CDR1 is MDHEN, CDR2 SYDVKM, per germline. Unmatched junction bases numbered 11, after V lost 6 bases and J lost 1 base. In DNA form, the CDR3 reads TGTGCCAGCAGACCCAACCGGGACAGGGGGTCATCTGGGGCCAACGTCCTGACTTTC. Translated, it gives CASRPNRDRGSSGANVLTF.

V usage is TRBV27 and J usage is TRBJ1-2, with 8 bases lining up with TRBD1. Germline assignment: CDR1 MNHEY and CDR2 SMNVEV (reference sequence). The junction had 11 bases not matched to a gene; V was cut back by 5 bases and J by 3 bases. This CDR3 is built from 16 residues. CDR3 in DNA: TGTGCCAGCAGTCGCGGACAGGGCGTTGGGGACTATGGCTACACCTTC. Encoded protein: CASSRGQGVGDYGYTF.

The rearrangement uses TRBV9 and TRBJ2-3, with TRBD1 identical over 8 bases. Germline V lookup: CDR1 SGDLS, CDR2 YYNGEE. The V gene end was trimmed by 1 base and the J gene end by 4 bases; junction bases not matched to a gene: 5. CDR3 length: 15 residues. DNA for the CDR3: TGTGCCAGCAGCGTATGGGACAGGCCCCCAGATACGCAGTATTTT. Translation gives CASSVWDRPPDTQYF.

V and J are TRBV5-1 and TRBJ2-2; 10 positions match TRBD2. CDR3 length: 18 amino acids. The germline gives CDR1 SGHRS, CDR2 YFSETQ. V lost 3 bases, J lost 3 bases, and 11 bases stayed unmatched. The CDR3 sequence: CASSSSFLAGVDTGELFF. The CDR3 nucleotides read TGCGCCAGCAGCTCCTCCTTTCTAGCGGGAGTCGACACCGGGGAGCTGTTTTTT.

The chain uses TRBV28 and TRBJ2-3; 7 bases align to TRBD1. V lost 3 bases to trimming and J lost 0 bases; unmatched junction nucleotides: 3. This CDR3 is 15 amino acids long. The germline V gene has CDR1 MDHEN and CDR2 SYDVKM. CDR3: CASSFDRVSTDTQYF. The CDR3 bases are TGTGCCAGCAGTTTTGACAGGGTGAGCACAGATACGCAGTATTTT.

The rearrangement uses TRBV3-1 (or the pseudogene TRBV3-2) and TRBJ2-7; 7 positions agree with TRBD2. The germline V gene has CDR1 LGHDT and CDR2 YNNKEL (reference sequence). The CDR3 loop spans 16 amino acids. Trimming at V came to 2 bases and at J to 0 bases, leaving 7 bases not matched to a gene. CDR3 protein: CASSQLTSARSYEQYF. The CDR3 region has the DNA TGTGCCAGCAGCCAATTAACTAGCGCACGCTCCTACGAGCAGTACTTC.

The rearrangement links TRBV6-5 to TRBJ2-7; D is unclear. With 2 bases removed from V and 3 bases from J, the gap between germline ends came to 11 bases. Per the germline V gene, CDR1 is MNHEY and CDR2 is SVGAGI. This CDR3 comprises 14 residues. CDR3 nucleotides: TGTGCCAGCAGTTACGACCCGGAGATCTACGAGCAGTACTTC. Its protein product is CASSYDPEIYEQYF.

The chain joins TRBV6-5 to TRBJ2-7; weak D call: TRBD1 (7 bases). The V gene lost 0 bases and the J gene lost 6 bases, with 18 bases spanning the gap. The length of the CDR3 is 16 residues. The germline V gene encodes CDR1 MNHEY and CDR2 SVGAGI. This CDR3 is CASSYSKQGGRGEQYF. CDR3 nucleotides: TGTGCCAGCAGTTACTCGAAGCAGGGGGGAAGAGGCGAGCAGTACTTC.

The J gene is TRBJ2-2, the V gene TRBV4-2, with TRBD2 as a possible D gene (6 bases). Germline CDR1 is LGHNA and CDR2 is YNFKEQ. This CDR3 contains 14 residues. The germline V and J ends were trimmed by 4 bases and 5 bases, with 11 bases remaining between them. CDR3 coding DNA: TGTGCCAGCAGCCTGGAGAGCGGGACCGGGGAGCTGTTTTTT. It encodes CASSLESGTGELFF.

V usage is TRBV30 and J usage is TRBJ2-2; tentatively, D is TRBD1 (5 bases). The CDR3 is 13 residues long. Germline V gives CDR1 GTSNPN, CDR2 SVGIG (reference sequence). V shed 7 bases and J shed 5 bases, with 14 bases lying between them. CDR3 DNA: TGTGCCTCCGATTGGGCAGGGACCGGGGAGCTGTTTTTT. This gives the protein CASDWAGTGELFF.

This chain links TRBV27 with TRBJ2-7, with D tentatively TRBD2 (6 bases). V shed 2 bases and J shed 2 bases, with 10 bases lying between them. Germline CDR1 and CDR2: MNHEY and SMNVEV (reference sequence). This CDR3 contains 14 residues. CDR3 residues: CASSLVPGAYEQYF. Written as DNA, the CDR3 is TGTGCCAGCAGTTTAGTCCCGGGGGCCTACGAGCAGTACTTC.

The rearrangement joins TRBV5-1 to TRBJ2-7; 7 nucleotides line up with TRBD1. V dropped 2 bases and J dropped 2; count of bases not matched to a gene: 7. The CDR3 is 15 residues long. CDR1 is SGHRS, CDR2 YFSETQ, per germline. The CDR3 region is CASSFTGAHTYEQYF. The DNA of the CDR3 is TGCGCCAGCAGCTTCACAGGGGCTCACACCTACGAGCAGTACTTC.